This TCR beta chain was observed in a study of T-cell memory formation after mild COVID-19. Study context: For the most part, TCR clusters were specific to one donor.

The CDR3 is 16 amino acids. With 4 bases clipped from V and 1 base from J, the junction kept 6 bases outside the gene matches. CDR1 is SGHVS, CDR2 FQNEAQ, per germline. Regarding the study as a whole: Clones that shrank (day 15 to 85) were balanced CD4/CD8, whereas later expanders leaned CD4+.

Constant-segment primers were used for 5'RACE, and the resulting TCR alpha and TCR beta cDNA libraries carried sample barcodes and UMIs. TCRdb called the 5' RACE reads again in MiXCR, with one record for every CDR3 protein. The data hold about 270,000 distinct CDR3 sequences, with over 15% observed a single time. This clonotype was detected a few times. Antigen: not known. The chain is built from TRBV7-8 and TRBJ2-2, with 7 positions matching TRBD1. Sequencing input: PBMCs or a T cell subset sorted from them (not recorded which). The origin of this receptor is a man between 18 and 29 years old who had mild COVID-19 (a few samples of this study predate the infection). Cell type and time point are not known. The CDR3: CASSYRDSWNTGELFF. Here the CDR3 DNA reads TGTGCCAGCAGCTACCGGGACAGCTGGAACACCGGGGAGCTGTTTTTT. The variable domain in full, completed from reference TRBV7-8 and TRBJ2-2, reads GAGVSQSPRYKVAKRGQDVALRCDPISGHVSLFWYQQALGQGPEFLTYFQNEAQLDKSGLPSDRFFAERPEGSVSTLKIQRTQQEDSAVYLCASSYRDSWNTGELFFGEGSRLTVL.